The rows below give T cell receptor beta chains drawn from one sample of a study of shared clonotypes between healthy human individuals. Using immunoSEQ multiplex PCR, the repertoire was profiled, and TCRdb retains in-frame clones only, with some absent. The repertoire has about 1.5 million clones, more than 95% of them found once; the top ten carry approximately 1.2%. Sequenced sample: naive CD4+ T cells sorted from blood. The receptors were sampled from a man aged 30 to 39 in good health. Both conserved end residues are part of each CDR3. The D gene is left open where the match is weak. A clone size is listed for some rows: how often the clone was seen (once, few, many), or a class if it is expanded.

TRBJ2-7 once . TRBV11-2 CASSPDSEQYF TGTGCGTCGTCCCCGGACTCCGAGCAGTACTTC
TRBJ1-5 . . TRBV6-1 CASSEEWGSNQPQHF TGTGCCAGCAGTGAAGAGTGGGGCTCAAATCAGCCCCAGCATTTT
TRBJ2-1 . . TRBV29-1 CSVENIEQFF TGCAGCGTGGAGAACATTGAGCAGTTCTTC
TRBJ2-1 . . TRBV6-6 CASSSPGTPGNEQFF TGTGCCAGCAGTTCCCCCGGGACCCCCGGCAATGAGCAGTTCTTC
TRBJ2-7 . . TRBV10-2 CASSALRGNRDEQYF TGCGCCAGCAGTGCGCTAAGGGGGAATCGGGACGAGCAGTACTTC
TRBJ1-2 . TRBD1 TRBV5-1 CASSLDGTGAYGYTF TGCGCCAGCAGCTTGGATGGGACAGGGGCCTATGGCTACACCTTC
TRBJ1-1 . . TRBV6-5 CASTSRWATEAFF TGTGCCAGCACCTCACGGTGGGCCACTGAAGCTTTCTTT
TRBJ1-1 . TRBD1 TRBV29-1 CSVIQGAWDTEAFF TGCAGCGTTATTCAGGGGGCCTGGGACACTGAAGCTTTCTTT
TRBJ2-1 . TRBD2 TRBV4-1 CASSQRLADYNEQFF TGCGCCAGCAGCCAGCGGCTAGCGGATTACAATGAGCAGTTCTTC
TRBJ2-3 . . TRBV5-4 CASSTGPSPADTQYF TGTGCCAGCAGCACCGGACCTTCCCCCGCAGATACGCAGTATTTT
TRBJ2-1 . TRBD1 TRBV5-5 CASSLKPPGQYNEQFF TGTGCCAGCAGCTTAAAACCTCCGGGACAGTACAATGAGCAGTTCTTC
TRBJ1-4 . . TRBV29-1 CSVEGKGSNEKLFF TGCAGCGTTGAAGGCAAGGGGTCTAATGAAAAACTGTTTTTT
TRBJ1-4 . TRBD1 TRBV5-5 CASSFPGTGYEKLFF TGTGCCAGCAGCTTTCCCGGGACAGGGTATGAAAAACTGTTTTTT
TRBJ2-7 . . TRBV20-1 CSATGLWQYF TGCAGTGCAACCGGGCTGTGGCAGTACTTC
TRBJ2-3 . TRBD2 TRBV9 CASSVALAGGTDTQYF TGTGCCAGCAGCGTAGCACTAGCGGGAGGCACAGATACGCAGTATTTT
TRBJ1-2 . . TRBV28 CASRHSYGYTF TGTGCCAGCAGACACAGCTATGGCTACACCTTC
TRBJ2-2 . . TRBV19 CASRRTAINTGELFF TGTGCCAGTCGAAGGACGGCGATTAACACCGGGGAGCTGTTTTTT
TRBJ1-3 . . TRBV10-3 CAISEGGNTIYF TGTGCCATCAGTGAGGGGGGAAACACCATATATTTT
TRBJ2-1 . . TRBV5-6 CASSLWLRGGNEQFF TGTGCCAGCAGCTTATGGTTAAGGGGTGGCAATGAGCAGTTCTTC
TRBJ1-3 . . TRBV9 CASSAMDLPSGNTIYF TGTGCCAGCAGCGCAATGGACTTACCCTCTGGAAACACCATATATTTT
TRBJ2-5 . . TRBV5-4 CASSTVETQYF TGTGCCAGCAGCACAGTGGAGACCCAGTACTTC
TRBJ2-7 . . TRBV18 CASSPERVPEARSSYEQYF TGTGCCAGCTCACCGGAAAGGGTTCCTGAGGCCAGGAGCTCCTACGAGCAGTACTTC
TRBJ2-7 . . TRBV6-1 CASGEGFSYEQYF TGTGCCAGCGGAGAGGGGTTCTCCTACGAGCAGTACTTC
TRBJ1-1 . . TRBV6-5 CASSYSSLMNTEAFF TGTGCCAGCAGTTACTCTTCACTAATGAACACTGAAGCTTTCTTT
TRBJ1-3 . . TRBV29-1 CSVDQGTGNTIYF TGCAGCGTTGATCAAGGGACTGGAAACACCATATATTTT